The present T cell receptor (beta chain) was sequenced within a study of chemoradiotherapy in HPV16-positive cancers. Turning to the study itself: Two HPV16-positive patients' cells yielded candidate HPV-specific clones and common motifs. General study findings and limits: In HPV16-positive patients, HPV-responsive T-cell expansion tracked better recurrence-free survival.

A note on this clone: What it recognizes is unknown.

Repertoires were sampled repeatedly during chemoradiotherapy. Using immunoSEQ multiplex PCR, the repertoire was profiled, and TCRdb retains in-frame clones only, with some absent. The repertoire holds tens of thousands of clones, about 92% seen once, with 3% to 4% in the top ten. There are 13 residues in the CDR3. With 2 bases removed from V and 8 bases from J, the gap between germline ends came to 12 bases. Germline-derived CDR1 and CDR2 are MNHEY and SVGAGI. This sample comprised blood, obtained from a patient who underwent chemoradiotherapy. This sequence joins TRBV6-5 and TRBJ1-2; possibly TRBD1 for D (6 bases). The clonotype comes from a human donor with HPV-associated anogenital cancer. The CDR3 loop is CASSYGRGVGYTF. The CDR3 nucleotides read TGTGCCAGCAGTTACGGCAGGGGAGTAGGCTACACCTTC.